This TCR beta chain came from a study of Tregs in tolerant kidney transplant recipients (dated by TCRdb to between 2018 and 2020). In the study overall: The study used TCRbeta sequencing to identify donor-specific regulatory T cells before combined kidney and bone marrow transplantation, then tracked those cells after transplant. Several methods of expanding Tregs specific for an allogeneic donor were compared by TCRbeta repertoire sequencing in 3 healthy controls.

For TCRbeta CDR3 sequencing, genomic DNA from the sorted cells was extracted using the QIAGEN DNeasy Blood and Tissue Kit. Through immunoSEQ, high-throughput TCRbeta CDR3 sequencing was done commercially, including PCR amplification with internal controls and bias correction. The source study handled its data this way. Unique productive TCRbeta sequences were defined by CDR3 nucleotide sequence where primers matched, and otherwise by CDR3 amino acid sequence together with Vbeta and Jbeta genes. To correct for sorting error, sequences found in more than one sorted population at a frequency ratio of 2:1 or less were discarded, and the remaining shared sequences were assigned to the population with the higher frequency. Donor-reactive sequences were defined as at least 5-fold expanded in CFSE-low cells versus unstimulated cells, with frequency of at least 0.01% in CFSE-low cells. Repertoire divergence was quantified by Jensen-Shannon divergence using the top 100 TCRbeta sequences ranked by frequency. For samples with multiple sequencing runs, sorting error was corrected in each run separately before the runs were combined. In its TCRdb copy, this immuneACCESS table keeps in-frame sequences only and misses some clones. Where compared with another copy, unresolved V genes explain less than half of these, and the others have no known cause. That table is the source of V, J and clone size, and D and trimming were worked out from the DNA. In all, the sample holds about 46,000 clones, and more than 80% of those were seen once. 0.7% of the sample is in the top ten clones.

Unstimulated Tregs (CD4+CD25+CD127-), CD4+ non-Tregs (CD4+CD25-), CD4 and CD8 cells were FACS-sorted from thawed PBMCs. Prior to Treg sorting, thawed PBMCs were rested overnight at 37 degrees C with around 210 IU/ml IL-2. Blood from healthy controls was obtained either as purchased buffy coats or from healthy volunteers. Healthy control blood was processed to PBMCs with a Ficoll density gradient and then cryopreserved, whereas patient PBMCs were collected both before and after transplant. On the study overall, not on this receptor specifically: Because only a small number of patients were included, the study had limitations, and the results will need to be validated in larger populations as well as under other immunosuppression protocols. Expanding Tregs with activated donor B cells appeared to identify the most biologically relevant and donor-specific TCRbeta repertoire. Biological reproducibility was not directly assessed, although technical replication error appeared to be minimal.

In regard to this clone: No antigen is known for it. Base quality data are lacking; no much larger clone is found one base away.

The TCR originated in a human donor in good health. Sequenced: Tregs from blood.

The DNA is TGTGCCAGTAGTATAGTGGACAGGAGGAATGAAAAACTGTTTTTT. Its translation is CASSIVDRRNEKLFF. In this chain, TRBV19 is recombined with TRBJ1-4, with 7 bases in between that match TRBD1. The germline V gene encodes CDR1 LNHDA and CDR2 SQIVND (reference sequence). Trimming leaves V shorter by 1 base and J shorter by 5 bases, with the junction holding 4 bases beyond the gene matches. There are 15 amino acids in the CDR3, from cysteine to phenylalanine inclusive. Solely the CDR3 DNA is kept, with 45 bases framed from the first base.